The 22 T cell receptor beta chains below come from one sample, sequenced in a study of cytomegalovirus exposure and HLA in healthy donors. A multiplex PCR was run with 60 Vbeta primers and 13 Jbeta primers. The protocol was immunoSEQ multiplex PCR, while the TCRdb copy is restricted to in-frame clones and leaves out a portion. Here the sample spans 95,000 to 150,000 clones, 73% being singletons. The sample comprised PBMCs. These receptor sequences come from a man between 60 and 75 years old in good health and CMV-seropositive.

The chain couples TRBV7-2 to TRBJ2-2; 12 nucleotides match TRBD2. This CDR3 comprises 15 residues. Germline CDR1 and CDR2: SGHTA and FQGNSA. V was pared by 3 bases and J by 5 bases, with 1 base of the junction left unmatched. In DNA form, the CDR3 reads TGTGCCAGCAGCTTGGGACTAGCGGGTACCGGGGAGCTGTTTTTT. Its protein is CASSLGLAGTGELFF.

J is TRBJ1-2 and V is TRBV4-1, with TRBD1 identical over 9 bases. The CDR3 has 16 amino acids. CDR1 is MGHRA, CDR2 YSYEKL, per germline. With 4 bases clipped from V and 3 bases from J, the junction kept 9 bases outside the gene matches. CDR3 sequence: CASSPHGDRAYYGYTF. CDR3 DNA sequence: TGCGCCAGCAGCCCCCATGGGGACAGGGCCTACTATGGCTACACCTTC.

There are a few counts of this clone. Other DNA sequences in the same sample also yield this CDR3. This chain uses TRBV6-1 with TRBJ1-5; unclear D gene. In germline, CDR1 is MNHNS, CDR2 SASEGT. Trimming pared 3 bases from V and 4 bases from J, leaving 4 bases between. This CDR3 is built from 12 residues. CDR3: CASSDRNQPQHF. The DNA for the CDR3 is TGTGCCAGCAGTGACAGGAATCAGCCCCAGCATTTT.

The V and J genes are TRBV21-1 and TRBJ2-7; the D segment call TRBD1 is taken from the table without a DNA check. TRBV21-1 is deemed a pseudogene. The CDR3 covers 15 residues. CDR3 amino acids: CASSSQGTGVYEQYF. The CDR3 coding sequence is TGTGCCAGCAGCTCCCAAGGGACAGGGGTCTACGAGCAGTACTTC.

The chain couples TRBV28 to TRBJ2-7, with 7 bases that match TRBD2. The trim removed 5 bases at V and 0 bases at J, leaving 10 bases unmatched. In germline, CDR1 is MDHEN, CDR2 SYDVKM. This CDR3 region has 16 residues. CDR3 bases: TGTGCCAGCAGTCCCCGGGACGGGGGGAGCTCCTACGAGCAGTACTTC. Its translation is CASSPRDGGSSYEQYF. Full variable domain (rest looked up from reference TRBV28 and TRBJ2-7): DVKVTQSSRYLVKRTGEKVFLECVQDMDHENMFWYRQDPGLGLRLIYFSYDVKMKEKGDIPEGYSVSREKKERFSLILESASTNQTSMYLCASSPRDGGSSYEQYFGPGTRLTVT.

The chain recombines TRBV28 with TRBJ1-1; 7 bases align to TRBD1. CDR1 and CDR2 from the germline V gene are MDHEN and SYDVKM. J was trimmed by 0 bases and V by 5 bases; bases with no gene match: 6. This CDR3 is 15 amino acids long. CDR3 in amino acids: CASSPGTAMNTEAFF. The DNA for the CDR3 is TGTGCCAGCAGTCCGGGGACAGCCATGAACACTGAAGCTTTCTTT.

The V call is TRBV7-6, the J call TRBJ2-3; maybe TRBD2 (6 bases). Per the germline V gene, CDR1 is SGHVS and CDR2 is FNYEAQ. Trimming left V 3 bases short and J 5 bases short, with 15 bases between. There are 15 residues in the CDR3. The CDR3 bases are TGTGCCAGCAGCTTTAGCGGTTTGGCCGGAGATACGCAGTATTTT. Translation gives CASSFSGLAGDTQYF. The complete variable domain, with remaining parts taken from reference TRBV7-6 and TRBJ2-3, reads GAGVSQSPRYKVTKRGQDVALRCDPISGHVSLYWYRQALGQGPEFLTYFNYEAQQDKSGLPNDRFSAERPEGSISTLTIQRTEQRDSAMYRCASSFSGLAGDTQYFGPGTRLTVL.

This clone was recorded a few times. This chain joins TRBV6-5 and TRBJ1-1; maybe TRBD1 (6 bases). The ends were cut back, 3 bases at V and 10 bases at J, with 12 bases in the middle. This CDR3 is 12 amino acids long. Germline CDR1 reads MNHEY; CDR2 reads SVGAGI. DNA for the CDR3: TGTGCCAGCAGTTATGAGGGGGGGGGAGCTTTCTTT. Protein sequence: CASSYEGGGAFF.

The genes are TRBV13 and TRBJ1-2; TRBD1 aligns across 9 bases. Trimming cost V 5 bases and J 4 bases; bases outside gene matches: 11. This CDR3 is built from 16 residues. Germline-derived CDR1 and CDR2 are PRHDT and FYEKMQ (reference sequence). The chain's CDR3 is CASSELNRGQGYGYTF. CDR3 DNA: TGTGCCAGCAGCGAACTCAACAGGGGGCAGGGCTATGGCTACACCTTC.

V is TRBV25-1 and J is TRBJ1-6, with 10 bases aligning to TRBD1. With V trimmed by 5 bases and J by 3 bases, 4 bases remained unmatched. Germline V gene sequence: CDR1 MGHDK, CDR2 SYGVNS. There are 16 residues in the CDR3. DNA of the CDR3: TGTGCCAGCAGTTCGCGGACAGGGGGCTATAATTCACCCCTCCACTTT. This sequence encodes CASSSRTGGYNSPLHF.

The CDR3 here is CASSLGRRGETQYF. The CDR3 DNA is TGTGCCAGCAGCTTGGGACGGCGGGGCGAGACCCAGTACTTC. The chain couples TRBV5-6 to TRBJ2-5, with TRBD2 as a possible D gene (6 bases). Germline V gives CDR1 SGHDT, CDR2 YYEEEE. Deletions cut 0 bases from V and 5 bases from J, with 11 bases between. The CDR3 totals 14 residues.

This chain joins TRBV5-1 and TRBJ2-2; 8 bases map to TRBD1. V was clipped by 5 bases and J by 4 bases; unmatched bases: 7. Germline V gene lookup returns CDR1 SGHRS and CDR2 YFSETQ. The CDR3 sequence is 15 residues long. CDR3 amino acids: CASSSTTGGTGELFF. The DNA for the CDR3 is TGCGCCAGCAGTTCAACTACAGGGGGCACCGGGGAGCTGTTTTTT.

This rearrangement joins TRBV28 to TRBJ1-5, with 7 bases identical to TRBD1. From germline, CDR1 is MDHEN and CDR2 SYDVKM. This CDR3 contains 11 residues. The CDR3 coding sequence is TGTGCAGGGGGCTACAATCAGCCCCAGCATTTT. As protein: CAGGYNQPQHF.

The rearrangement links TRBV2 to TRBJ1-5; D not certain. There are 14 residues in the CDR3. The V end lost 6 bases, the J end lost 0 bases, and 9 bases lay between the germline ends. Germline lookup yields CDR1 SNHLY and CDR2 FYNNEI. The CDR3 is CASRQSYSNQPQHF. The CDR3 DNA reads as TGTGCCAGCAGACAAAGTTATAGCAATCAGCCCCAGCATTTT.

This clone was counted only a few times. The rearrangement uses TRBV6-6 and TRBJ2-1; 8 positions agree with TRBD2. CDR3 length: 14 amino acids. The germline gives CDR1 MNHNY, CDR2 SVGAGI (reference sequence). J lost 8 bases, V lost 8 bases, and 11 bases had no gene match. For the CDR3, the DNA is TGTGCCAGCCTCTCGGGGGGGCCCGGGGATGAGCAGTTCTTC. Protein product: CASLSGGPGDEQFF.

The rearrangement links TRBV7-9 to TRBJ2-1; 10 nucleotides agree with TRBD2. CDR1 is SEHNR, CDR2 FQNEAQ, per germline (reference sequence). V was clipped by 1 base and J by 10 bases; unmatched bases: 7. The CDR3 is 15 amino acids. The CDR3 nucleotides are TGTGCCAGCAGCTTAGTACAGCGGGGGGGAGACGAGCAGTTCTTC. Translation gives CASSLVQRGGDEQFF.

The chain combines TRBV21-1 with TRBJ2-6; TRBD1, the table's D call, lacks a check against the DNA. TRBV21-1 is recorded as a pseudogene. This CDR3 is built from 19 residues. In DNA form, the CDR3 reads TGTGCCAGCAGCAAAGTACAGCGGACAGTCTTCTCTGGGGCCAACGTCCTGACTTTC. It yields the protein CASSKVQRTVFSGANVLTF.

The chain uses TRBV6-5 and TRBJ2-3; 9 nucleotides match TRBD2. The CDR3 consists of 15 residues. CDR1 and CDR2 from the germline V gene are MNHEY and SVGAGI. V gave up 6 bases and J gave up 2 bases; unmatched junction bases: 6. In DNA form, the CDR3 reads TGTGCCAGCAGCTTAGCGGGGGAGAACACAGATACGCAGTATTTT. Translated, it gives CASSLAGENTDTQYF.

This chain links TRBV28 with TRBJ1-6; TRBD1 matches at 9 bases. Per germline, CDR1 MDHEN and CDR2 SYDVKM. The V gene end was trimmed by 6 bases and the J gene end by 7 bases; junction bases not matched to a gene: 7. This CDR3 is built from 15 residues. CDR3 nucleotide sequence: TGTGCCAGCAGCCCCTGGGACAGGGAAAATTCACCCCTCCACTTT. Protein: CASSPWDRENSPLHF.

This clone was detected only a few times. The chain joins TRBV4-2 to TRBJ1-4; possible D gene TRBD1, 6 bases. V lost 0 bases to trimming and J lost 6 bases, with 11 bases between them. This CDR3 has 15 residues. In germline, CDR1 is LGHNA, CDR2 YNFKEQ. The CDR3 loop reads CASSQEDSRDEKLFF. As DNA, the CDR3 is TGTGCCAGCAGCCAAGAGGACAGTCGGGATGAAAAACTGTTTTTT.

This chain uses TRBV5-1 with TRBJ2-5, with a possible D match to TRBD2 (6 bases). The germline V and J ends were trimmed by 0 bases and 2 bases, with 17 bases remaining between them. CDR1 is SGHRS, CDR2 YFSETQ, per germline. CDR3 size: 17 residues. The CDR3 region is CASSLAGSAGFQETQYF. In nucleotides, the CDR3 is TGCGCCAGCAGCTTGGCCGGGAGTGCGGGGTTTCAAGAGACCCAGTACTTC.

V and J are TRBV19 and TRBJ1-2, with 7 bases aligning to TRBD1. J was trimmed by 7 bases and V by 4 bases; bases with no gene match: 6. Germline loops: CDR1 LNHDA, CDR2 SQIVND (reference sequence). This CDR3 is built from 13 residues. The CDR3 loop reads CASSKGTDLGYTF. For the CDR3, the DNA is TGTGCCAGTAGTAAAGGGACAGATCTTGGCTACACCTTC.